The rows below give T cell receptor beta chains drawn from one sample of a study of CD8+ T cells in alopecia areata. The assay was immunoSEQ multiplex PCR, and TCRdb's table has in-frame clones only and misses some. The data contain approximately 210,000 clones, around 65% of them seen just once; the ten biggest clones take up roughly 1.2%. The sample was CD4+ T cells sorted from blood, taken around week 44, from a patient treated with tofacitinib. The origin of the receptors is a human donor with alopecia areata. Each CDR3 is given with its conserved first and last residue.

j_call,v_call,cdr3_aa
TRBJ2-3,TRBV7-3,CASSPDGSTDTQYF
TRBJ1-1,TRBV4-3,CASRGQANTEAFF
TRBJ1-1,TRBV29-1,CSAKEWDTEAFF
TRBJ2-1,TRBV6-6,CASSYPPQDRQFF
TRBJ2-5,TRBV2,CASSEAQGRIAGAQETQYF
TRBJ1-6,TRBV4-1,CASSQMDREGSPLHF
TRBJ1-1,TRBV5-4,CASGRGGTTEAFF
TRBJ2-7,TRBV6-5,CASSYGISSYEQYF
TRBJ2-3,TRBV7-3,CASSFGGGGLADTQYF
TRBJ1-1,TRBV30,CAWSYDKNTEAFF
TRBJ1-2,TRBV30,CAWIGYGYTF
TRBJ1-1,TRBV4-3,CASSQGKGLAFF
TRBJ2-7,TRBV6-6,CASVGTVYSFEQYF
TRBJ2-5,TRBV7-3,CASSLTFRETQYF
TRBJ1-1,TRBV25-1,CASSVAGGAWVEAFF
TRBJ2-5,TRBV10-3,CAISGQGETQYF
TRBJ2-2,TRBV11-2,CASSLDGRFRTGELFF
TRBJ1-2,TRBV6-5,CAIPPGGNVYGYTF
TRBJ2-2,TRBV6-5,CASSRSNTGELFF
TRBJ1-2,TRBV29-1,CSVEVSPGQNLGYTF
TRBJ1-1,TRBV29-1,CSVDKQGVNTEAFF
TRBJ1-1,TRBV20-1,CSARMNTEAFF
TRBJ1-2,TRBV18,CASSPGNRYGYTF
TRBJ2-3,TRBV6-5,CASGSGLTDTQYF
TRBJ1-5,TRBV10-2,CASTAGITNQPQHF
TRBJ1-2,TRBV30,CAGSGSSQKFNYGYTF
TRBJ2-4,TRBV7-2,CASSLGRNKNIQYF
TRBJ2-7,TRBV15,CATSKDKTGHEQYF
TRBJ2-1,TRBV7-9,CASSKASGGYNEQFF
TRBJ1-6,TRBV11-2,CASSSRTGYNSPLHF
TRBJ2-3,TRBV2,CASSARGQGDTQYF
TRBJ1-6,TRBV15,CATSRDPPGQGAFYNSPLHF
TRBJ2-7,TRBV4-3,CASSQGGGTRYYEQYF
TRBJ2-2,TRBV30,CAWSALVPGELFF
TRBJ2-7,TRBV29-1,CSVQVAHEQYF
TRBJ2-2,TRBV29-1,CSVDQGGSAGELFF
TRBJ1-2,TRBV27,CASRSASRDGFYGYTF
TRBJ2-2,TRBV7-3,CASSSHYGTGELFF
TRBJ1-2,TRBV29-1,CSVVPPDRGDEIDYTF
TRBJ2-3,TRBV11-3,CASSPRRGGGPDTQYF
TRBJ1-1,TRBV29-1,CSVSRAGTEAFF
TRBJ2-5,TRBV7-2,CASSLVAGSQETQYF
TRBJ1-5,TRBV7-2,CASSLGQGSNQPQHF
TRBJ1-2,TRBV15,CATSRDGSYGYTF
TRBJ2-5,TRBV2,CASSGVGETQYF
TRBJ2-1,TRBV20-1,CSARDTGEQFF
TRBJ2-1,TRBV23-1,CASSQERGYNEQFF
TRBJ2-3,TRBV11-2,CASSLDPSVTDTQYF
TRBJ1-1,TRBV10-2,CASSEQGGRTTEAFF
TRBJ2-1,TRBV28,CASSLRGDEQFF
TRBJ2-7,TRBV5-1,CASSSRDSVYEQYF